These T cell receptor beta chains were read from a single sample in a study of blood T cell repertoires in COVID-19. Clones were sequenced by immunoSEQ multiplex PCR, and TCRdb holds only the in-frame ones, with some missing. The sample has 60,000 to 80,000 clones; 80% to 95% are singletons. Specimen: peripheral blood. These receptors all come from a human donor in a cohort sampled during active COVID-19. Both conserved end residues are part of each CDR3. The order of the fields is CDR3 DNA, CDR3 protein, D gene, CDR3 length, J gene, clone size, V gene. The D gene is left open where the match is weak. Some rows have no size entry. The others give once, few or many, or a class for an expanded clone.

TGTGCCACCTACCCCGTCCGAAACTATGGCTACACCTTC CATYPVRNYGYTF - 13 TRBJ1-2 - TRBV28
TGTGCCAGCAAAGTAGGAACCCAGGGAAATTCACCCCTCCACTTT CASKVGTQGNSPLHF - 15 TRBJ1-6 - TRBV2
TGTGCCAGCAGTGTCGGACAGCTCACTGGAAACACCATATATTTT CASSVGQLTGNTIYF - 15 TRBJ1-3 few TRBV9
TGTGCCGGCAGCTCGGGACAGCCCTATTCACCCCTCCACTTT CAGSSGQPYSPLHF TRBD1 14 TRBJ1-6 - TRBV7-9
TGTGCCAGCAGCCCAGGACTAGCGTGGGAGCTGTTTTTT CASSPGLAWELFF TRBD2 13 TRBJ2-2 - TRBV5-6
TGTGCCACCAGTGACCGATCACAGGGTCGATATGGCTACACCTTC CATSDRSQGRYGYTF - 15 TRBJ1-2 - TRBV24-1
TGCGCCAGCAGTCAAACGGGGACAGGGAGGACCTACGAGCAGTACTTC CASSQTGTGRTYEQYF TRBD1 16 TRBJ2-7 - TRBV23-1
TGTGCCAGCAGTTCCTGGGGACAGGGATATCAGCCCCAGCATTTT CASSSWGQGYQPQHF TRBD1 15 TRBJ1-5 - TRBV6-2/TRBV6-3
TGTGCCAGTGCTTCGACGGCAGGGAACCTATACGAGCAGTACTTC CASASTAGNLYEQYF - 15 TRBJ2-7 few TRBV7-9
TGCGCCAGCAGCCAGAAACCCGGGACTAGCGGGAAGAGGGCCTACAATGAGCAGTTCTTC CASSQKPGTSGKRAYNEQFF TRBD2 20 TRBJ2-1 - TRBV4-3
TGTGCCAGTAGTATGTTCCCCGGGGAGCAGTACTTC CASSMFPGEQYF - 12 TRBJ2-7 - TRBV19
TGTGCCAGCAGCGTAGACGCTCCGGGGGATTCACCCCTCCACTTT CASSVDAPGDSPLHF - 15 TRBJ1-6 - TRBV9
TGTGCCAGCAGTTTAGGGCAGATCGCTGAAGCTTTCTTT CASSLGQIAEAFF - 13 TRBJ1-1 - TRBV12-3/TRBV12-4
TGTGCCAGCCCTGACAATCAGGGGACGTATGGCTACACCTTC CASPDNQGTYGYTF - 14 TRBJ1-2 - TRBV6-5
TGCGCCAGCAGCCCCTCGTTCGGGACGCAGTATTTT CASSPSFGTQYF - 12 TRBJ2-3 few TRBV5-1
TGTGCCAGCAGCTTAGGGGTGGAGGGCAATCAGCCCCAGCATTTT CASSLGVEGNQPQHF - 15 TRBJ1-5 - TRBV11-2